What follows are 31 T cell receptor beta chains derived from one specimen sequenced in a study of cytomegalovirus exposure and HLA in healthy donors. The PCR employed 60 Vbeta primers together with 13 Jbeta primers. Sequenced by immunoSEQ multiplex PCR; TCRdb stores in-frame clones only, minus some. The profile shows under 90,000 clones, 60% to 80% of them singletons. Sequencing input: PBMCs. Receptor source: a man in his forties or fifties in good health and CMV-seronegative.

V usage is TRBV18 and J usage is TRBJ2-2, with TRBD1 identical over 8 bases. Per the germline V gene, CDR1 is KGHSH and CDR2 is LQKENI. This CDR3 is built from 15 residues. V shed 5 bases and J 1 base; nucleotides not matched to a gene: 3. CDR3 sequence reads: CASSTGQENTGELFF. The CDR3 DNA is TGTGCCAGCTCAACGGGACAGGAGAACACCGGGGAGCTGTTTTTT.

This clone was seen just once. For the CDR3, the DNA is TGTGCCAGCAGTTCCGGGACAGGGGTCGGGGAGCTGTTTTTT. Encoded protein: CASSSGTGVGELFF. The rearrangement joins TRBV6-5 to TRBJ2-2; 10 bases are a match to TRBD1. The CDR3 spans 14 residues. CDR1 is MNHEY, CDR2 SVGAGI, per germline. V trimming: 4 bases; J trimming: 7 bases; junction bases outside the gene matches: 3.

The chain joins TRBV28 to TRBJ2-7, with TRBD2 matching 7 bases. The CDR3 is 14 residues long. The V segment lost 6 bases and the J segment 2 bases; nucleotides outside the gene matches: 7. Per the germline V gene, CDR1 is MDHEN and CDR2 is SYDVKM. As DNA, the CDR3 is TGTGCCAGCAGAGGCGGGAGCCGAGCCTACGAGCAGTACTTC. Translation: CASRGGSRAYEQYF.

This chain joins TRBV7-9 and TRBJ1-1, with D uncertain. The germline CDR1 and CDR2 sequences are SEHNR and FQNEAQ (reference sequence). The CDR3 is 13 residues long. V was trimmed by 4 bases and J by 8 bases, leaving 14 bases between them. CDR3 protein: CASSSYSGREAFF. The CDR3 DNA reads as TGTGCCAGCAGCTCCTATTCGGGTCGCGAAGCTTTCTTT.

This clone was counted a few times. Other DNA sequences in the same sample also yield this CDR3. The gene calls are TRBV5-1 and TRBJ2-5; no firm D call. The CDR3 covers 13 residues. Trimming removed 0 bases at V and 2 bases at J, with 5 bases between. Germline CDR1 SGHRS, CDR2 YFSETQ. The CDR3 coding sequence is TGCGCCAGCAGCTTGGCCAGACAAGAGACCCAGTACTTC. This translates into CASSLARQETQYF.

The chain uses TRBV6-6 and TRBJ2-2; 7 bases map to TRBD1. Trimming cost V 4 bases and J 4 bases; bases outside gene matches: 3. This CDR3 has 14 residues. Germline V gene sequence: CDR1 MNHNY, CDR2 SVGAGI (reference sequence). The CDR3 sequence: CASSLGQFTGELFF. The CDR3 DNA reads as TGTGCCAGCAGTTTGGGACAGTTCACCGGGGAGCTGTTTTTT.

The rearrangement links TRBV28 to TRBJ1-5; maybe TRBD1 (5 bases). There are 14 residues in the CDR3. Looked up from germline, CDR1 is MDHEN and CDR2 is SYDVKM. Deletions cut 3 bases from V and 11 bases from J, with 17 bases between. CDR3 residues: CASSLGGLSAAQHF. DNA of the CDR3: TGTGCCAGCAGTTTGGGGGGGTTATCAGCGGCCCAGCATTTT.

This chain joins TRBV25-1 and TRBJ1-4; D unclear. V lost 0 bases, J lost 5 bases, and 13 bases lay in between. CDR1 is MGHDK, CDR2 SYGVNS, per germline. The CDR3 loop spans 16 amino acids. CDR3 in DNA: TGTGCCAGCAGTGAATATGGCGAGAGGGAGAATGAAAAACTGTTTTTT. It encodes CASSEYGERENEKLFF.

The table lists this clone with a few counts. The CDR3 coding sequence is TGCGCCAGCAGCCAAGGTCCTTCGGGGGAACTACAAGATACGCAGTATTTT. Protein sequence: CASSQGPSGELQDTQYF. This chain uses TRBV4-1 with TRBJ2-3, with D possibly matching TRBD2 (6 bases). Trimming left V 1 base short and J 5 bases short, with 19 bases between. The CDR3 runs 17 residues. Germline values: CDR1 MGHRA, CDR2 YSYEKL.

This clone has more than one count but fewer than ten. This rearrangement joins TRBV6-6 to TRBJ1-5, with D perhaps matching TRBD1 (5 bases). The germline CDR1 and CDR2 sequences are MNHNY and SVGAGI (reference sequence). V was shortened by 0 bases and J by 1 base, with 10 bases between the two germline ends. The CDR3 totals 16 residues. CDR3 region: CASSYSAGRSNQPQHF. DNA for the CDR3: TGTGCCAGCAGTTACTCGGCGGGGCGGAGCAATCAGCCCCAGCATTTT.

The chain couples TRBV5-1 to TRBJ1-1; 7 bases map to TRBD1. The CDR3 spans 16 residues. Germline V gene data show CDR1 as SGHRS and CDR2 as YFSETQ. V was clipped by 5 bases and J by 1 base; unmatched bases: 11. CDR3: CASRGGGAIENTEAFF. The CDR3 bases are TGCGCCAGCAGAGGAGGGGGCGCGATAGAGAACACTGAAGCTTTCTTT.

J is TRBJ2-7 and V is TRBV6-1; 10 nucleotides line up with TRBD2. The CDR3 extends over 13 amino acids. The germline CDR1 and CDR2 sequences are MNHNS and SASEGT. As DNA, the CDR3 is TGTGCTATTAGCGGGAGGTTTGAGTACGAGCAGTACTTC. Translating it yields CAISGRFEYEQYF.

The chain joins TRBV4-1 to TRBJ2-7, with a weak D call TRBD1 (6 bases). Trimming took 0 bases from V and 5 from J, leaving 14 bases between them. Per the germline V gene, CDR1 is MGHRA and CDR2 is YSYEKL. This CDR3 is built from 15 residues. The CDR3 DNA reads as TGCGCCAGCAGCCAAGAAGACAGGAGTCTCCACGAGCAGTACTTC. This encodes CASSQEDRSLHEQYF.

The rearrangement joins TRBV10-3 to TRBJ1-6, with D perhaps TRBD1 (5 bases). Per the germline V gene, CDR1 is ENHRY and CDR2 is SYGVKD. V lost 3 bases and J 9 bases, leaving 6 bases between the germline ends. The CDR3 is made up of 12 amino acids. CDR3 residues: CAISDRVSPLHF. The CDR3 DNA sequence: TGTGCCATCAGTGACAGGGTTTCACCCCTCCACTTT.

The V and J genes are TRBV9 and TRBJ1-1, with D perhaps TRBD1 (5 bases). V was trimmed by 2 bases and J by 2 bases, leaving 7 bases between them. Germline values: CDR1 SGDLS, CDR2 YYNGEE. The CDR3 spans 13 residues. CDR3 DNA sequence: TGTGCCAGCAGCGTCAGGGAAAACACTGAAGCTTTCTTT. Protein sequence: CASSVRENTEAFF.

The J gene is TRBJ2-7, the V gene TRBV29-1; TRBD1 aligns across 10 bases. Germline V gene lookup returns CDR1 SQVTM and CDR2 ANQGSEA. The junction had 5 bases not matched to a gene; V was cut back by 4 bases and J by 2 bases. This CDR3 contains 14 residues. Written as DNA, the CDR3 is TGCAGCGTTGTGGGACAGGGGAGACCCTACGAGCAGTACTTC. It is translated as CSVVGQGRPYEQYF.

The J gene is TRBJ1-1, the V gene TRBV6-1, with D uncertain. CDR1 MNHNS and CDR2 SASEGT come from the germline V gene. This CDR3 has 17 residues. V lost 0 bases and J 0 bases, leaving 14 bases between the germline ends. The CDR3 sequence: CASSEALWPFMNTEAFF. CDR3 bases: TGTGCCAGCAGTGAAGCGCTGTGGCCCTTTATGAACACTGAAGCTTTCTTT.

The chain has TRBV6-5 and TRBJ1-2; a possible D gene is TRBD1 (6 bases). V was shortened by 1 base and J by 5 bases, with 11 bases between the two germline ends. The V gene's germline CDR1 is MNHEY and CDR2 SVGAGI. The CDR3 is 14 residues long. CDR3 region: CASSYFGRGYGYTF. The CDR3, as DNA: TGTGCCAGCAGTTACTTTGGCAGGGGATATGGCTACACCTTC.

The chain joins TRBV5-1 to TRBJ1-2; the D gene is possibly TRBD1 (6 bases). CDR3 length: 13 residues. Germline V gene sequence: CDR1 SGHRS, CDR2 YFSETQ. The V gene lost 0 bases and the J gene lost 7 bases, with 10 bases spanning the gap. The CDR3 is CASSLADRFGYTF. CDR3 DNA sequence: TGCGCCAGCAGCTTGGCCGACAGGTTTGGCTACACCTTC.

The chain uses TRBV5-6 and TRBJ1-2; D is possibly TRBD1 (5 bases). The CDR3 totals 13 residues. The germline V gene encodes CDR1 SGHDT and CDR2 YYEEEE. The germline V and J ends were trimmed by 5 bases and 6 bases, with 14 bases remaining between them. CDR3: CASRKLGGNGYTF. As DNA, the CDR3 is TGTGCCAGCAGGAAATTGGGGGGGAATGGCTACACCTTC.

The DNA for the CDR3 is TGTGCCAGCAGTGCCCTAGGCGACTATAATTCACCCCTCCACTTT. This encodes CASSALGDYNSPLHF. The V gene is TRBV6-4, the J gene TRBJ1-6; D gene unclear. The V end was cut by 4 bases, the J end by 3 bases, with 10 bases between. This CDR3 is built from 15 residues. CDR1 and CDR2 from the germline V gene are MRHNA and SNTAGT.

The chain uses TRBV7-8 and TRBJ2-5; weak D call: TRBD1 (5 bases). The CDR3 has 13 residues. Trimming left V 5 bases short and J 3 bases short, with 10 bases between. CDR1 SGHVS and CDR2 FQNEAQ come from the germline V gene. The CDR3 reads CASSRRGEETQYF. As DNA, the CDR3 is TGTGCCAGCAGCAGAAGGGGTGAAGAGACCCAGTACTTC.

V is TRBV6-1 and J is TRBJ1-5; 11 bases fit TRBD1. The junction had 5 bases not matched to a gene; V was cut back by 6 bases and J by 4 bases. The germline CDR1 and CDR2 sequences are MNHNS and SASEGT. CDR3 length equals 15 residues. In nucleotides, the CDR3 is TGTGCCAGCAGCCCCGGGGACAGGGGGAATCAGCCCCAGCATTTT. Translated, it gives CASSPGDRGNQPQHF.

The table lists this clone with a count of one. The chain joins TRBV5-6 to TRBJ1-3; D perhaps matches TRBD1 (5 bases). With 1 base removed from V and 4 bases from J, the gap between germline ends came to 12 bases. CDR1 and CDR2 from the germline V gene are SGHDT and YYEEEE. This CDR3 has 15 amino acids. CDR3: CASSLWGTEGNTIYF. The CDR3 bases are TGTGCCAGCAGCTTGTGGGGGACTGAGGGAAACACCATATATTTT.

There are a few counts of this clone. J is TRBJ2-7 and V is TRBV5-1; TRBD2 is a possible D gene (5 bases). CDR1 is SGHRS and CDR2 is YFSETQ in the germline V gene. V was clipped by 0 bases and J by 4 bases, with 17 bases between them. The CDR3 spans 16 residues. The CDR3: CASSLAGNPGVYEQYF. The DNA for the CDR3 is TGCGCCAGCAGCTTGGCCGGGAATCCCGGTGTTTACGAGCAGTACTTC. The complete variable domain, with remaining parts taken from reference TRBV5-1 and TRBJ2-7, reads KAGVTQTPRYLIKTRGQQVTLSCSPISGHRSVSWYQQTPGQGLQFLFEYFSETQRNKGNFPGRFSGRQFSNSRSEMNVSTLELGDSALYLCASSLAGNPGVYEQYFGPGTRLTVT.

This chain connects TRBV6-5 to TRBJ2-1; 9 nucleotides agree with TRBD2. Trimming removed 2 bases from V and 8 bases from J; junction bases left unmatched: 4. The CDR3 is 14 residues long. Germline CDR1 and CDR2: MNHEY and SVGAGI. This CDR3 is CASSYRRGGDEQFF. DNA for the CDR3: TGTGCCAGCAGTTACCGGCGGGGGGGGGATGAGCAGTTCTTC.

The chain couples TRBV9 to TRBJ2-4; perhaps TRBD1 as D (7 bases). Trimming took off 0 bases at V and 6 bases at J, with 13 bases between the two ends. Per germline, CDR1 SGDLS and CDR2 YYNGEE. CDR3 length equals 15 residues. For the CDR3, the DNA is TGTGCCAGCAGCGTAGGAGACAGGGAGGTAAACATTCAGTACTTC. Translation gives CASSVGDREVNIQYF.

The V gene is TRBV2, the J gene TRBJ1-5, with D hard to call. The germline V and J ends were trimmed by 3 bases and 1 base, with 7 bases remaining between them. The CDR3 is 14 amino acids. CDR1 is SNHLY, CDR2 FYNNEI, per germline. Here the CDR3 DNA reads TGTGCCAGCAGTGATGGCAGGAGCAATCAGCCCCAGCATTTT. It yields the protein CASSDGRSNQPQHF.

This chain uses TRBV5-1 with TRBJ1-1, with TRBD1 matching over 7 bases. Germline assignment: CDR1 SGHRS and CDR2 YFSETQ. The CDR3 extends over 15 amino acids. The J segment lost 0 bases and the V segment lost 6 bases, leaving 8 bases of the junction unmatched. The CDR3 loop is CASNWAGGVNTEAFF. The CDR3 DNA sequence: TGCGCCAGCAATTGGGCAGGGGGAGTGAACACTGAAGCTTTCTTT.

For the CDR3, the DNA is TGTGCCTGGAGAGCGGGGCGGTTCAATGAGCAGTTCTTC. It is translated as CAWRAGRFNEQFF. This sequence joins TRBV30 and TRBJ2-1; 7 nucleotides match TRBD2. This CDR3 is 13 amino acids long. The germline V gene has CDR1 GTSNPN and CDR2 SVGIG (reference sequence). Germline trimming cut 3 bases from V and 6 bases from J; bases unmatched to any gene: 5.

The V and J genes are TRBV6-5 and TRBJ1-1; 7 bases are a match to TRBD1. V trimming: 5 bases; J trimming: 1 base; junction bases outside the gene matches: 4. CDR1 is MNHEY and CDR2 is SVGAGI in the germline V gene. CDR3 size: 14 residues. The CDR3 is CASSPDRENTEAFF. The DNA of the CDR3 is TGTGCCAGCAGTCCTGACAGGGAGAACACTGAAGCTTTCTTT.